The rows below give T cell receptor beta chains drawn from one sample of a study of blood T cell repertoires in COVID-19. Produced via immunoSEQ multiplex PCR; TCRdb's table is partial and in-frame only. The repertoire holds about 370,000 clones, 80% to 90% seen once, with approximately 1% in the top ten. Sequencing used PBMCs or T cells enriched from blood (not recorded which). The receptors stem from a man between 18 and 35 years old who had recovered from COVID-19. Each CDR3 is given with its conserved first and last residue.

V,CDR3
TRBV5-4,CASSLGTSGSYNEQFF
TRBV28,CASSSHSFAYGYTF
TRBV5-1,CASSYGLNSNQPQHF
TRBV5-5,CASRAGTGEWETQYF
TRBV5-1,CASSRTPGSTDTQYF
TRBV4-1,CASSQGEGGQLLNTIYF
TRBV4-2,CASSQDLTRGNNQPQHF
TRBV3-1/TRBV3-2,CASSQVPGQGAGGYTF
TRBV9,CASSAPGTGFVDTEAFF
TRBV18,CASSPPGQGAYEQYF
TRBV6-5,CASSYQGQETQYF
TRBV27,CASSLAESTNEKLFF
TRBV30,CAWRRTGNTEAFF
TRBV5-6,CASSLVLPPYEQYF
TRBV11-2,CASSLGQGSNSPLHF
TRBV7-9,CASSRIQADRVVSYEQYF
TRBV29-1,CSATMTGRYEQYF
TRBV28,CASSLTGWAYEQYF
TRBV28,CASSLARTGYTDTQYF
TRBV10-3,CAISKPGRGIYEQYF
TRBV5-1,CASSRDSTYGYTF
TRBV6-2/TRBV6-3,CASSPTTGKTGRSTEAFF
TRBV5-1,CASSQTGYNSPLHF
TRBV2,CASQGAMDTEAFF
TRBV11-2,CASSLVPGGGTEAFF
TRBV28,CASGSGEGGETQYF
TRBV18,CASSPRDSGFAYEQYF